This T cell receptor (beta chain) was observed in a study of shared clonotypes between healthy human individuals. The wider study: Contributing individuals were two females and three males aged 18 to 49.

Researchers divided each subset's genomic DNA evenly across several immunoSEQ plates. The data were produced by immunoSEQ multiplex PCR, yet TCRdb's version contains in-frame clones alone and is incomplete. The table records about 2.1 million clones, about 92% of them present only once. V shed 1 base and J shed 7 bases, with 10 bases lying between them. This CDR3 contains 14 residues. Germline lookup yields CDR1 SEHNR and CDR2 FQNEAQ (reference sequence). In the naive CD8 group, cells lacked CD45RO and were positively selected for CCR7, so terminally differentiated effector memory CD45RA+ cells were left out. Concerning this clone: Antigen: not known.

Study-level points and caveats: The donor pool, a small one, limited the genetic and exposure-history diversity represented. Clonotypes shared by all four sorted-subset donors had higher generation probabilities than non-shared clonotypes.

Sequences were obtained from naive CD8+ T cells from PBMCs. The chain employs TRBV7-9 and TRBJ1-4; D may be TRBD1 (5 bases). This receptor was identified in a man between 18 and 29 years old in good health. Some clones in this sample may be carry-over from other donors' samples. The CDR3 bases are TGTGCCAGCAGCTTAGGGGACTACCGTGAAAAACTGTTTTTT. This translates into CASSLGDYREKLFF. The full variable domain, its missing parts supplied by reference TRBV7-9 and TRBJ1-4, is DTGVSQNPRHKITKRGQNVTFRCDPISEHNRLYWYRQTLGQGPEFLTYFQNEAQLEKSRLLSDRFSAERPKGSFSTLEIQRTEQGDSAMYLCASSLGDYREKLFFGSGTQLSVL.